A selection of T cell receptor beta chains follows, all from one sample in a study of blood T cell repertoires in COVID-19. The data were produced by immunoSEQ multiplex PCR, yet TCRdb's version contains in-frame clones alone and is incomplete. The sample has around 300,000 clones, roughly 91% seen once. Sequenced material: PBMCs or T cells enriched from blood (not recorded which). Receptors were obtained from a woman aged 55-69 years who had recovered from COVID-19. CDR3s include the opening cysteine and the closing phenylalanine or tryptophan. The order of the fields is V gene, D gene, CDR3 protein. The D gene is left open where the match is weak.

>TRBV3-1/TRBV3-2|.
CASSQDRVNQPQHF
>TRBV2|.
CASSEQGYSNQPQHF
>TRBV28|TRBD1
CASRAGTGDVDTQYF
>TRBV7-2|.
CASSSHGAYNEQFF
>TRBV7-6|TRBD2
CASSSLGTSGLIETQYF
>TRBV5-1|TRBD1
CASSLGGQGIYEQYF
>TRBV6-5|TRBD1
CASSQTGGYNQPQHF
>TRBV19|.
CASSIGTAEAFF
>TRBV10-3|.
CAISEPGHFNEQFF
>TRBV28|.
CASSYSYGYTF
>TRBV7-2|.
CASSLYPQMNTEAFF